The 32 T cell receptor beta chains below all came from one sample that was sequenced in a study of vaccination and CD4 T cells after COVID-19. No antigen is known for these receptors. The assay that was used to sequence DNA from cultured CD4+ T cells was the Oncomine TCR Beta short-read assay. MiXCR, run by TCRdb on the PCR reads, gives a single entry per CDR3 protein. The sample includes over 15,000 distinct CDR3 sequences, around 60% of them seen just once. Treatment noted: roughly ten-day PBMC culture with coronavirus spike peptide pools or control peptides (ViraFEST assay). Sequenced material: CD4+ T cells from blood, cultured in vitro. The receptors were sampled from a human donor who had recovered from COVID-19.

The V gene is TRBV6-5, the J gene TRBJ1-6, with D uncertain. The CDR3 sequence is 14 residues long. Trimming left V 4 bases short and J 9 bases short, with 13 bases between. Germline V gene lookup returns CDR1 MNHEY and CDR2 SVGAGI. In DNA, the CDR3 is TGTGCCAGCAGTTGGAGGGCCAGCAGTTCACCCCTCCACTTT. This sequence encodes CASSWRASSSPLHF.

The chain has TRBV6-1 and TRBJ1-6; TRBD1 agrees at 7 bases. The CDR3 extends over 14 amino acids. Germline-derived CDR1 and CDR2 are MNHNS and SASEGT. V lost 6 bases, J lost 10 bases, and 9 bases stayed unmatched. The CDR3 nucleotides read TGTGCCAGCAGCGCAACAGGGGAAAAATCACCCCTCCACTTT. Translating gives CASSATGEKSPLHF.

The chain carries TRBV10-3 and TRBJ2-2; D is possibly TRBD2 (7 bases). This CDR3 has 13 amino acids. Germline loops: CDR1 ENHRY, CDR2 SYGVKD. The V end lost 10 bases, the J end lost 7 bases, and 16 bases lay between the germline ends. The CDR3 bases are TGTGCCACCTGGAGGGGGGGAGGCGGGGAGCTGTTTTTT. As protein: CATWRGGGGELFF.

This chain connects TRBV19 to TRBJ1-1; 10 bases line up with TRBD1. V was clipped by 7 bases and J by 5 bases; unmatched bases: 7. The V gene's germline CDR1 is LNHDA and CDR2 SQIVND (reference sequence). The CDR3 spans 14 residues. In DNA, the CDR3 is TGTGCCAGTAAGGGCGGGACAGGGGTGACTGAAGCTTTCTTT. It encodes CASKGGTGVTEAFF.

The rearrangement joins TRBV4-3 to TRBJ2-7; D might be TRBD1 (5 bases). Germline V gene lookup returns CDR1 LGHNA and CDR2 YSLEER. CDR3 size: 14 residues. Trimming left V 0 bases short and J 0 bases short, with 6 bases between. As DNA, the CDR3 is TGCGCCAGCAGCCAAGAGGACAACTCCTACGAGCAGTACTTC. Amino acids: CASSQEDNSYEQYF.

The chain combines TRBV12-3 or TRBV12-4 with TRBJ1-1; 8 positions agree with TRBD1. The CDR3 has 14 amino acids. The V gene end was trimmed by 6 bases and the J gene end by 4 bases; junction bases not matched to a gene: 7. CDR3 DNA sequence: TGTGCCAGCAGACCACAGGGGGTTGGCACTGAAGCTTTCTTT. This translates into CASRPQGVGTEAFF.

The CDR3 protein is CASSPPSSETQYF. The CDR3 DNA reads TGTGCCAGCTCACCACCGAGTAGTGAGACCCAGTACTTC. J is TRBJ2-5 and V is TRBV18, with D unclear. Trimming removed 0 bases at V and 5 bases at J, with 7 bases between. Germline CDR1 is KGHSH and CDR2 is LQKENI. The CDR3 consists of 13 residues.

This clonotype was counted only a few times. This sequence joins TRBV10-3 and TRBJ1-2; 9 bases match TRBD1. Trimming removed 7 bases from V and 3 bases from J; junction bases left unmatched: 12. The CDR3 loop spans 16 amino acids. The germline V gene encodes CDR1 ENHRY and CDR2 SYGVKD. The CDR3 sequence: CAITYDQQGADYGYTF. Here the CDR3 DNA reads TGTGCCATCACCTATGATCAACAGGGGGCGGACTATGGCTACACCTTC.

The CDR3 coding sequence is TGTGCCATCAGTGCAGCGGGAGCCCCGGGGCAGTATTTT. This codes for CAISAAGAPGQYF. The J gene is TRBJ2-3, the V gene TRBV10-3; 8 nucleotides line up with TRBD2. Germline trimming cut 4 bases from V and 11 bases from J; bases unmatched to any gene: 8. This CDR3 region has 13 residues. CDR1 and CDR2 from the germline V gene are ENHRY and SYGVKD.

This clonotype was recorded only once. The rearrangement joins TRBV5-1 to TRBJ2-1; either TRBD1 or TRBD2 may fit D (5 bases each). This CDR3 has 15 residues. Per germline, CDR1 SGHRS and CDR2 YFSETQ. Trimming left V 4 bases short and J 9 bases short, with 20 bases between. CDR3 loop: CASSIGTAGSGEQFF. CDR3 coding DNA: TGCGCCAGCAGCATAGGGACGGCCGGGTCCGGTGAGCAGTTCTTC.

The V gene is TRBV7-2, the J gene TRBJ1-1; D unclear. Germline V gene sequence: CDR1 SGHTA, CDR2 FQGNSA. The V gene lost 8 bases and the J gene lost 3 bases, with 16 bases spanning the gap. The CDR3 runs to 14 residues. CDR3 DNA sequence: TGTGCCAGCGAACCGGACCGCGGGGACACTGAAGCTTTCTTT. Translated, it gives CASEPDRGDTEAFF.

CDR3 region: CASSTQRVTQETQYF. The CDR3 nucleotides read TGTGCCAGCAGCACCCAGCGGGTAACACAAGAGACCCAGTACTTC. The V gene is TRBV5-5, the J gene TRBJ2-5; possible D gene TRBD2, 6 bases. Germline V gives CDR1 SGHKS, CDR2 YYEKEE (reference sequence). This CDR3 is 15 amino acids long. V lost 4 bases, J lost 2 bases, and 15 bases lay in between.

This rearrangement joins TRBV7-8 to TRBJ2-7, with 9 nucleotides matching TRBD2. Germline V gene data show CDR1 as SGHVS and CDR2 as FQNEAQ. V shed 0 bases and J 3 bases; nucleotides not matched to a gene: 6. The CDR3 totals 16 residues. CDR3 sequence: CASSLARAGGVYEQYF. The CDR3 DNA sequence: TGTGCCAGCAGCTTAGCGCGGGCGGGAGGGGTCTACGAGCAGTACTTC.

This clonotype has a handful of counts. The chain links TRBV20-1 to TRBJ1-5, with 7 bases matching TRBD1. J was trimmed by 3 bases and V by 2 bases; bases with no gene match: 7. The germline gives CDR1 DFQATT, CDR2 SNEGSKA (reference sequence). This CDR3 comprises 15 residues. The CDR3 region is CSARLRGLLNQPQHF. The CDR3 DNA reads TGCAGTGCTAGACTGAGGGGGCTCCTCAATCAGCCCCAGCATTTT.

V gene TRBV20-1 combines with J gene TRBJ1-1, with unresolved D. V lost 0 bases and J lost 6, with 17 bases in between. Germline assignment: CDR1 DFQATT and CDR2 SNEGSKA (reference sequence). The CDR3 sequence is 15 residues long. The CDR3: CSARDPLLKGAEAFF. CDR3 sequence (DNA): TGCAGTGCTAGAGATCCACTCCTCAAGGGCGCTGAAGCTTTCTTT.

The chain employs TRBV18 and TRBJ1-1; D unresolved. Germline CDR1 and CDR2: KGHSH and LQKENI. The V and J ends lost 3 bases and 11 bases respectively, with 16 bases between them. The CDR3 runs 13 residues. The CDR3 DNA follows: TGTGCCAGCTCACCTTCCCCGACTCCCGCGGCTTTCTTT. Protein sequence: CASSPSPTPAAFF.

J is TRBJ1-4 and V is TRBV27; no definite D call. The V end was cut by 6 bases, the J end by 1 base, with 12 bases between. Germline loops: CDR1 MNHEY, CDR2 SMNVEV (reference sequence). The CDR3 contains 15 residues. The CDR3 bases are TGTGCCAGCAGACGTGGGGTCATAACTAATGAAAAACTGTTTTTT. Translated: CASRRGVITNEKLFF.

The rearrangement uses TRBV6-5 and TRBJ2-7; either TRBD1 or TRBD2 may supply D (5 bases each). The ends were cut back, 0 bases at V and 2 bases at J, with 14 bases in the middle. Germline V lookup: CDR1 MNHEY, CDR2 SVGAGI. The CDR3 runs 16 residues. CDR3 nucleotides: TGTGCCAGCAGTTACTCCGGCGTGGGACCACCCTACGAGCAGTACTTC. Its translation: CASSYSGVGPPYEQYF.

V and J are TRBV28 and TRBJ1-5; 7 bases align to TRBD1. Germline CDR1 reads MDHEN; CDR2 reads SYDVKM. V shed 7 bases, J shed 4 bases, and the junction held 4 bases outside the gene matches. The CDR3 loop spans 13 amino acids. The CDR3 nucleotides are TGTGCCAGCAAGGGACAGATGAATCAGCCCCAGCATTTT. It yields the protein CASKGQMNQPQHF.

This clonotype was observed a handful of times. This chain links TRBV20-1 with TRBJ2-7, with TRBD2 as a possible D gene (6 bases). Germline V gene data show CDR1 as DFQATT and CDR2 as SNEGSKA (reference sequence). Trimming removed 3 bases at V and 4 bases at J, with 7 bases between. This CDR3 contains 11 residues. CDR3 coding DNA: TGCAGTGCTAGTCGGGGGTACGAGCAGTACTTC. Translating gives CSASRGYEQYF.

CDR3 in amino acids: CASSLRGGAYNEQFF. CDR3 nucleotide sequence: TGTGCCAGCAGTTTGAGAGGGGGTGCCTACAATGAGCAGTTCTTC. The chain is built from TRBV12-3 or TRBV12-4 and TRBJ2-1; perhaps TRBD1 as D (6 bases). This CDR3 is 15 amino acids long. The ends were cut back, 3 bases at V and 2 bases at J, with 11 bases in the middle.

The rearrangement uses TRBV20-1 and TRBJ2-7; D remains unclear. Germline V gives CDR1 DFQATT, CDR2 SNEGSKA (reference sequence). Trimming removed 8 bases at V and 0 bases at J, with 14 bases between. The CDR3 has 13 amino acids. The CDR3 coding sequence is TGCAGTCCAAAGCAGGCGGTCTCCTACGAGCAGTACTTC. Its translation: CSPKQAVSYEQYF.

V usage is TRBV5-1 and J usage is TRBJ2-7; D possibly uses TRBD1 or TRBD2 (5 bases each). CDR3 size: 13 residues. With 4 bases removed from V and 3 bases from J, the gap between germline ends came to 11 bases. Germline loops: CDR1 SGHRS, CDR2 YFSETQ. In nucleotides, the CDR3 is TGCGCCAGCAGCCGGGACCTTAACTACGAGCAGTACTTC. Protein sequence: CASSRDLNYEQYF.

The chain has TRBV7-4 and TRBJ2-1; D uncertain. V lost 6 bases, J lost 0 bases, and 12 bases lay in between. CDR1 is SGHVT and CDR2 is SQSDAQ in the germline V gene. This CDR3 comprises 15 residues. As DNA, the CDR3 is TGTGCCAGCAGTGGTCTCCCCAGCTCCTACAATGAGCAGTTCTTC. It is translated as CASSGLPSSYNEQFF.

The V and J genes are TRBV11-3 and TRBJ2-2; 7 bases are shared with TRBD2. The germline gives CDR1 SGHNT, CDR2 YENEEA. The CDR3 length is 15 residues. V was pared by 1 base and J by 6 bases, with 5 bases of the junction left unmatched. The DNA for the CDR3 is TGTGCCAGCAGCTTAGTCGGGGGGTTTGCCGGGGAGCTGTTTTTT. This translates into CASSLVGGFAGELFF. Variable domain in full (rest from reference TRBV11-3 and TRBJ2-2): EAGVVQSPRYKIIEKKQPVAFWCNPISGHNTLYWYLQNLGQGPELLIRYENEEAVDDSQLPKDRFSAERLKGVDSTLKIQPAELGDSAVYLCASSLVGGFAGELFFGEGSRLTVL.

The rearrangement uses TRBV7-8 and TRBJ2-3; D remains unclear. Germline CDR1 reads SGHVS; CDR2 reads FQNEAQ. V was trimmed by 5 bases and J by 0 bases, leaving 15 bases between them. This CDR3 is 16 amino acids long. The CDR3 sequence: CASSPRLPSSTDTQYF. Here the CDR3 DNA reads TGTGCCAGCAGCCCTCGACTCCCTTCTAGCACAGATACGCAGTATTTT.

The CDR3 here is CASSAQHGARHTQYF. CDR3 nucleotide sequence: TGTGCCAGCAGCGCACAACACGGTGCCCGACATACGCAGTATTTT. The chain couples TRBV7-2 to TRBJ2-3; D gene ambiguous. The CDR3 contains 15 residues. Germline CDR1 reads SGHTA; CDR2 reads FQGNSA. The V end lost 5 bases, the J end lost 7 bases, and 19 bases lay between the germline ends.

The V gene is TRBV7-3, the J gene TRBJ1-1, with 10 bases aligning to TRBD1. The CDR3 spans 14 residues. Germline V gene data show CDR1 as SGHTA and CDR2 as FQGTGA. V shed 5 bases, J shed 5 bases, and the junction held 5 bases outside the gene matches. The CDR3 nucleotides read TGTGCCAGCAGCAGACAGGGGGCCGGGACTGAAGCTTTCTTT. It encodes CASSRQGAGTEAFF.

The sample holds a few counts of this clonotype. CDR3 in amino acids: CASSFTGLEVGYTF. The DNA of the CDR3 is TGTGCCAGCAGTTTCACAGGGTTAGAGGTTGGCTACACCTTC. The chain recombines TRBV27 with TRBJ1-2; the D gene is possibly TRBD1 (6 bases). Trimming stripped 3 bases from V and 7 bases from J, with 15 bases between. The germline V gene encodes CDR1 MNHEY and CDR2 SMNVEV (reference sequence). The CDR3 covers 14 residues.

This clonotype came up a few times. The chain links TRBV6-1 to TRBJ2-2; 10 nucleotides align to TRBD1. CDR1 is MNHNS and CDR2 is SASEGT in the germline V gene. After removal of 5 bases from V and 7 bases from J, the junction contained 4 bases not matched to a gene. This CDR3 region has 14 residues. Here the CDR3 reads CASSRDRGVGELFF. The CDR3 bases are TGTGCCAGCAGTAGGGACAGGGGAGTCGGGGAGCTGTTTTTT.

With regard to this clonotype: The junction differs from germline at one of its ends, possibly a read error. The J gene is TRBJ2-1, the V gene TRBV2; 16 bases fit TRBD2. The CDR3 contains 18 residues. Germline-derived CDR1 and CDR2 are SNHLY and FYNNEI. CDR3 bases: TGTACCAGCAGTGAAGAGGGACTAGCGGGAGGGCGCTACAATGAGCAGTTCTTC. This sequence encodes CTSSEEGLAGGRYNEQFF.

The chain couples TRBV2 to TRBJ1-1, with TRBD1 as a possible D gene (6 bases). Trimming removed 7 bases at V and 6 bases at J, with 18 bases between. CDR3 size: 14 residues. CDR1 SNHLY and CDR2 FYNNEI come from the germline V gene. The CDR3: CASMKLQGGAEAFF. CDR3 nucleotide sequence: TGTGCCAGCATGAAATTACAGGGAGGCGCTGAAGCTTTCTTT.